Included here is one TCR beta chain sequence, with context. What it binds is unknown. The data originate from a study of T cells in localized non-small cell lung cancer. Whole-study findings and limits: Uninvolved adjacent lung had the highest recorded T cell clonality, with tumor below it. With higher T cell density in blood came longer overall survival.

Using immunoSEQ multiplex PCR, the repertoire was profiled, and TCRdb retains in-frame clones only, with some absent. The table records some 25,000 clones, 92% of them present only once. The CDR3 is made up of 15 amino acids. The V gene end was trimmed by 4 bases and the J gene end by 2 bases; junction bases not matched to a gene: 6. Germline V CDR1 and CDR2: SGHRS, YFSETQ. The chain is built from TRBV5-1 and TRBJ2-7; 10 nucleotides agree with TRBD2. The sequence was obtained from a woman aged 40-69 years with stage I lung adenocarcinoma. The sequencing here drew on peripheral blood, taken before any cancer treatment. The CDR3 nucleotides read TGCGCCAGCAGCCCTTCTAGCGGGGGAACCTACGAGCAGTACTTC. Protein product: CASSPSSGGTYEQYF.